This TCR beta chain comes out of a study of metastatic and nonmetastatic thyroid tumors. There are many counts of this clone. Per the germline V gene, CDR1 is KGHSH and CDR2 is LQKENI. This CDR3 comprises 15 residues. V lost 3 bases and J lost 4, with 12 bases in between. Each patient went into thyroid surgery without having received any treatment. TCRdb re-called clones via MiXCR from the PCR reads. The sample shows 27,000 or so clones, 16% of them seen only once. The receptor comes from a male donor with papillary thyroid cancer or a benign thyroid nodule (not recorded which). Some clones in this sample may be carry-over from other donors' samples. Input material: blood. V gene TRBV18 combines with J gene TRBJ2-2; the D gene is possibly TRBD2 (6 bases). This CDR3 reads CASSPTPGVTGELFF. The DNA for the CDR3 is TGTGCCAGCTCACCTACCCCGGGAGTCACCGGGGAGCTGTTTTTT. Full variable domain (outside the CDR3, taken from reference TRBV18 and TRBJ2-2): NAGVMQNPRHLVRRRGQEARLRCSPMKGHSHVYWYRQLPEEGLKFMVYLQKENIIDESGMPKERFSAEFPKEGPSILRIQQVVRGDSAAYFCASSPTPGVTGELFFGEGSRLTVL.